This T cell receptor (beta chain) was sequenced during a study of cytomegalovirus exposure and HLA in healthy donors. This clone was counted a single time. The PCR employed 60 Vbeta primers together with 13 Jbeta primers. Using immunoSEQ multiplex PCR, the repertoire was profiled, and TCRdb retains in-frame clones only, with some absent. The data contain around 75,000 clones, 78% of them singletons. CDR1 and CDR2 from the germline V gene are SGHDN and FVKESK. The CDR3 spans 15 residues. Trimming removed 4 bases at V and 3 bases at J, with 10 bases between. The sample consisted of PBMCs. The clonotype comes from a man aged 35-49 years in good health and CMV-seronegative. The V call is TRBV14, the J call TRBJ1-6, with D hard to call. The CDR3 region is CASSLTSYYNSPLHF. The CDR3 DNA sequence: TGTGCCAGCAGCCTCACCTCCTACTATAATTCACCCCTCCACTTT.